These 5 T cell receptor beta chains originate from one sample sequenced in a study of early T cells in non-severe SARS-CoV-2 infection. TCRdb processed the 5' RACE reads anew with MiXCR; each CDR3 protein has one entry. The repertoire includes 30,000 to 40,000 distinct CDR3 sequences, 7.5% to 9% of them detected once, and under 15% sits in the top ten. Material: whole blood, obtained at baseline. Receptor source: an adult who was a healthcare worker with PCR-confirmed SARS-CoV-2 infection or an uninfected control (not recorded which).

The sample holds a few counts of this clonotype. CDR3 in DNA: TGCAGCGTGAGCAACAATGAGCAGTTCTTC. Residues: CSVSNNEQFF. The V call is TRBV29-1, the J call TRBJ2-1, with D unclear. This CDR3 has 10 amino acids. Germline-derived CDR1 and CDR2 are SQVTM and ANQGSEA. V dropped 6 bases and J dropped 5 bases, with 5 bases sitting between them.

The rearrangement joins TRBV19 to TRBJ2-3; D remains ambiguous. The CDR3 loop spans 12 amino acids. The germline V gene encodes CDR1 LNHDA and CDR2 SQIVND (reference sequence). Trimming took off 4 bases at V and 6 bases at J, with 8 bases between the two ends. In nucleotides, the CDR3 is TGTGCCAGTAGTACCGACCGGGATACGCAGTATTTT. Encoded protein: CASSTDRDTQYF.

At least ten counts were recorded for this clonotype. This chain links TRBV11-1 with TRBJ2-3; D not resolved. Germline V lookup: CDR1 SGHAT, CDR2 FQDESV (reference sequence). V was pared by 1 base and J by 5 bases, with 10 bases between. The CDR3 has 14 amino acids. For the CDR3, the DNA is TGTGCCAGCAGCTTAGATTGGATCTTAGATACGCAGTATTTT. Residues: CASSLDWILDTQYF. Variable domain in full (rest from reference TRBV11-1 and TRBJ2-3): EAEVAQSPRYKITEKSQAVAFWCDPISGHATLYWYRQILGQGPELLVQFQDESVVDDSQLPKDRFSAERLKGVDSTLKIQPAELGDSAMYLCASSLDWILDTQYFGPGTRLTVL.

This chain uses TRBV2 with TRBJ1-5, with 9 bases that match TRBD1. The J segment lost 1 base and the V segment lost 4 bases, leaving 2 bases of the junction unmatched. The CDR3 length is 15 residues. The germline gives CDR1 SNHLY, CDR2 FYNNEI. The CDR3, as DNA: TGTGCCAGCAGTGCGGACAGGGGCAGCAATCAGCCCCAGCATTTT. Amino acids: CASSADRGSNQPQHF.

V and J are TRBV20-1 and TRBJ2-7, with D perhaps matching TRBD1 (5 bases). The CDR3 is 14 residues long. Germline CDR1 is DFQATT and CDR2 is SNEGSKA (reference sequence). V lost 0 bases to trimming and J lost 3 bases, with 12 bases between them. The CDR3 coding sequence is TGCAGTGCTAGAGATCCCTATGACAGCTACGAGCAGTACTTC. Protein: CSARDPYDSYEQYF.